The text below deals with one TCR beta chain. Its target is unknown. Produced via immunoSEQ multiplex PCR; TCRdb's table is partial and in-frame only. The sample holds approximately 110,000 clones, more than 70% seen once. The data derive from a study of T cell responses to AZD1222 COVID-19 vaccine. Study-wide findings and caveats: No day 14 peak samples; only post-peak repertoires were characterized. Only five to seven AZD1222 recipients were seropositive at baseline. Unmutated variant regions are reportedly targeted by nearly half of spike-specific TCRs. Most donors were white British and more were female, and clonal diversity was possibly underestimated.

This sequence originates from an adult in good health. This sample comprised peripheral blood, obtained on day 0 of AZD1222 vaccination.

DNA for the CDR3: TGTGCCAGCAGTCCGACAGGGGATAATTCACCCCTCCACTTT. Its protein product is CASSPTGDNSPLHF. The V and J genes are TRBV6-4 and TRBJ1-6; 8 nucleotides match TRBD1. This CDR3 has 14 residues. Trimming took 5 bases from V and 5 from J; bases not matched to a gene: 2. Germline V lookup: CDR1 MRHNA, CDR2 SNTAGT.